This TCR beta chain emerged from a study of response to subunit inactivated influenza vaccine. Study-level results: Authors suggested that a seasonal influenza vaccination recruits few new T cells each time.

This clonotype was seen a few times. Its antigen is still unknown. TCRdb re-analysed the RT-PCR reads in MiXCR, keeping a single row per CDR3 protein. The data hold about half a million distinct CDR3 sequences, with about 8% observed a single time. CDR3 size: 18 residues. V dropped 5 bases and J dropped 6; count of bases not matched to a gene: 9. Here the sequenced sample was PBMCs from blood, taken about 24 months after vaccination. This rearrangement joins TRBV12-3 or TRBV12-4 to TRBJ2-2, with 16 bases that match TRBD2. This TCR came from a man aged 45-69 years who received an inactivated influenza vaccine. This CDR3 reads CASSTGLAGGPIPGELFF. CDR3 sequence (DNA): TGTGCCAGCAGTACGGGACTAGCGGGGGGGCCGATCCCCGGGGAGCTGTTTTTT.